This passage covers 4 T cell receptor beta chains from one sample sequenced in a study of shared T cell receptors in the human thymus. Assay: immunoSEQ multiplex PCR; the TCRdb copy retains only in-frame clones and omits some. Of some 660,000 clones listed, about 87% are singletons. These same data were also listed under a study on human thymus T cells.

The sequencing input was thymocytes. These receptors were taken from a boy under three years old with a congenital heart defect.

The chain is built from TRBV30 and TRBJ2-1; D perhaps matches TRBD2 (7 bases). Germline V gives CDR1 GTSNPN, CDR2 SVGIG (reference sequence). This CDR3 is built from 15 residues. With 2 bases removed from V and 0 bases from J, the gap between germline ends came to 11 bases. The CDR3 DNA reads TGTGCCTGGAGTAGGGGGAGGGCCTCCTACAATGAGCAGTTCTTC. Its protein is CAWSRGRASYNEQFF. The whole variable domain, remainder taken from reference TRBV30 and TRBJ2-1, is SQTIHQWPATLVQPVGSPLSLECTVEGTSNPNLYWYRQAAGRGLQLLFYSVGIGQISSEVPQNLSASRPQDRQFILSSKKLLLSDSGFYLCAWSRGRASYNEQFFGPGTRLTVL.

The chain links TRBV5-4 to TRBJ1-1, with D unclear. Trimming stripped 3 bases from V and 0 bases from J, with 9 bases between. Germline lookup yields CDR1 SGHNT and CDR2 YYREEE (reference sequence). The CDR3 spans 14 residues. This CDR3 reads CASSWPGMNTEAFF. The DNA for the CDR3 is TGTGCCAGCAGCTGGCCGGGGATGAACACTGAAGCTTTCTTT. Full variable domain (remainder filled in from reference TRBV5-4 and TRBJ1-1): ETGVTQSPTHLIKTRGQQVTLRCSSQSGHNTVSWYQQALGQGPQFIFQYYREEENGRGNFPPRFSGLQFPNYSSELNVNALELDDSALYLCASSWPGMNTEAFFGQGTRLTVV.

V and J are TRBV28 and TRBJ1-4, with D maybe TRBD1 (6 bases). The CDR3 runs 17 residues. Trimming took 3 bases from V and 7 from J, leaving 21 bases between them. The germline CDR1 and CDR2 sequences are MDHEN and SYDVKM. Written as DNA, the CDR3 is TGTGCCAGCAGTTTTAACGCAGGGGACACAGCGAGTGAAAAACTGTTTTTT. As protein: CASSFNAGDTASEKLFF.

The sample holds one count of this clone. CDR3 nucleotides: TGTGCCAGCAGCTTAGACCCTTTGGGCAATAATTCACCCCTCCACTTT. Translating gives CASSLDPLGNNSPLHF. The chain uses TRBV7-2 and TRBJ1-6; D is unclear. V gave up 1 base and J gave up 5 bases, with 12 bases separating them. Germline values: CDR1 SGHTA, CDR2 FQGNSA. This CDR3 is built from 16 residues.